A single sample is the source of the 21 T cell receptor beta chains below, sequenced in a study of blood T cell repertoires in COVID-19 (dated by TCRdb to about 2020). The library was produced with the immunoSEQ multiplex PCR assay. TCRdb took this table from immuneACCESS and kept in-frame rearrangements with V and J called. Such tables lack part of the clones; where checked against another copy, unresolved V genes explain under half of the gap, and the rest is unexplained. Present in this sample are about 220,000 clones, 70% to 90% of which were seen just once. Under 4% of the sample lies in the top ten. Sequenced: PBMCs or T cells enriched from blood (not recorded which). The receptors derive from a woman aged 40 to 50 with acute COVID-19.

The rearrangement joins TRBV19 to TRBJ1-2; 7 positions agree with TRBD1. The germline V gene encodes CDR1 LNHDA and CDR2 SQIVND (reference sequence). The CDR3 sequence is 12 residues long. The trim removed 2 bases at V and 10 bases at J, leaving 4 bases unmatched. The CDR3: CASSIKQGIYTF. The CDR3 DNA follows: TGTGCCAGTAGTATAAAACAGGGGATCTACACCTTC.

CDR3 nucleotide sequence: TGTGCCAGCAGTTGGCTGAACACTGAAGCTTTCTTT. It specifies CASSWLNTEAFF. This chain connects TRBV12-3 or TRBV12-4 to TRBJ1-1; D remains unclear. The CDR3 sequence is 12 residues long. Trimming left V 4 bases short and J 0 bases short, with 3 bases between.

The V call is TRBV6-2 or TRBV6-3, the J call TRBJ1-2, with D perhaps matching TRBD1 (5 bases). Per germline, CDR1 MNHEY and CDR2 SVGEGT. The V and J ends lost 6 bases and 4 bases respectively, with 12 bases between them. This CDR3 spans 13 amino acids. The CDR3 nucleotides read TGTGCCAGCAGCCTAGCGGGGCCCTATGGCTACACCTTC. Protein: CASSLAGPYGYTF.

This clone appeared once. The genes are TRBV7-3 and TRBJ2-5; 8 nucleotides line up with TRBD2. J was trimmed by 4 bases and V by 1 base; bases with no gene match: 11. In germline, CDR1 is SGHTA, CDR2 FQGTGA. This CDR3 has 17 amino acids. CDR3 region: CASSLSPPYGRVETQYF. The CDR3, as DNA: TGTGCCAGCAGCTTAAGTCCCCCCTACGGGAGGGTAGAGACCCAGTACTTC.

This sequence joins TRBV4-3 and TRBJ1-5; no reliable D call. The germline V and J ends were trimmed by 4 bases and 6 bases, with 13 bases remaining between them. The CDR3 spans 14 residues. Germline-derived CDR1 and CDR2 are LGHNA and YSLEER. The DNA for the CDR3 is TGCGCCAGCAGCCTGGCGCGGATCGGTCAGCCCCAGCATTTT. It encodes CASSLARIGQPQHF.

This clone was recorded only once. The chain has TRBV13 and TRBJ1-1, with a possible D match to TRBD1 (6 bases). The V end was cut by 5 bases, the J end by 5 bases, with 15 bases between. Germline values: CDR1 PRHDT, CDR2 FYEKMQ (reference sequence). The CDR3 runs to 14 residues. CDR3 sequence reads: CASSPGTPHTEAFF. As DNA, the CDR3 is TGTGCCAGCAGCCCGGGGACACCACATACTGAAGCTTTCTTT.

This chain links TRBV6-2 or TRBV6-3 with TRBJ2-3; 15 nucleotides match TRBD2. V gave up 2 bases and J gave up 0 bases; unmatched junction bases: 6. Germline V gene data show CDR1 as MNHEY and CDR2 as SVGEGT. CDR3 length equals 19 residues. CDR3 protein: CASSYPFGLAGGSTDTQYF. CDR3 nucleotide sequence: TGTGCCAGCAGTTACCCGTTCGGACTAGCGGGGGGGAGCACAGATACGCAGTATTTT.

This sequence joins TRBV14 and TRBJ1-5; no firm D call. CDR3 length equals 16 residues. The V gene's germline CDR1 is SGHDN and CDR2 FVKESK. The ends were cut back, 6 bases at V and 5 bases at J, with 20 bases in the middle. CDR3 sequence (DNA): TGTGCCAGCAGTGCACTGAGGTCCTTACGGTATCAGCCCCAGCATTTT. It specifies CASSALRSLRYQPQHF.

The rearrangement links TRBV12-3 or TRBV12-4 to TRBJ1-3, with no clear D. V gave up 5 bases and J gave up 8 bases, with 13 bases separating them. This CDR3 has 13 amino acids. CDR3 protein: CASSPNTGDTIYF. CDR3 bases: TGTGCCAGCAGTCCTAACACGGGAGACACCATATATTTT.

The V call is TRBV7-8, the J call TRBJ2-5, with TRBD2 matching 10 bases. The CDR3 spans 16 residues. J gave up 2 bases and V 5 bases, and 8 bases lay outside the gene matches. Germline V gene sequence: CDR1 SGHVS, CDR2 FQNEAQ. CDR3 in amino acids: CASSPGGAGGQETQYF. The CDR3 coding sequence is TGTGCCAGCAGCCCAGGGGGAGCGGGGGGGCAAGAGACCCAGTACTTC.

The table lists this clone with a count of one. The chain has TRBV6-5 and TRBJ2-3; 7 bases align to TRBD2. This CDR3 region has 15 residues. Germline CDR1 is MNHEY and CDR2 is SVGAGI. Germline trimming cut 7 bases from V and 2 bases from J; bases unmatched to any gene: 9. The CDR3 DNA is TGTGCCAGCATGGAGTACGGGGGGTTCACAGATACGCAGTATTTT. Protein: CASMEYGGFTDTQYF.

The chain couples TRBV9 to TRBJ1-2, with a weak D call TRBD1 (6 bases). The CDR3 is 14 residues long. V lost 0 bases and J 5 bases, leaving 11 bases between the germline ends. Germline CDR1 and CDR2: SGDLS and YYNGEE. CDR3 in amino acids: CASSVAEGDYGYTF. In DNA form, the CDR3 reads TGTGCCAGCAGCGTAGCCGAGGGGGATTATGGCTACACCTTC. Variable domain in full (rest from reference TRBV9 and TRBJ1-2): DSGVTQTPKHLITATGQRVTLRCSPRSGDLSVYWYQQSLDQGLQFLIQYYNGEERAKGNILERFSAQQFPDLHSELNLSSLELGDSALYFCASSVAEGDYGYTFGSGTRLTVV.

CDR3: CASSYQGGQPQHF. Here the CDR3 DNA reads TGTGCCAGCAGTTATCAGGGGGGTCAGCCCCAGCATTTT. The chain has TRBV6-2 or TRBV6-3 and TRBJ1-5; 7 nucleotides line up with TRBD1. The V gene's germline CDR1 is MNHEY and CDR2 SVGEGT. The CDR3 length is 13 residues. Trimming at V came to 3 bases and at J to 6 bases, leaving 2 bases not matched to a gene.

This sequence joins TRBV18 and TRBJ2-5; D is unclear. V lost 5 bases to trimming and J lost 2 bases, with 12 bases between them. Per the germline V gene, CDR1 is KGHSH and CDR2 is LQKENI. The CDR3 runs 14 residues. The CDR3 sequence: CASSDSGSQETQYF. Here the CDR3 DNA reads TGTGCCAGCTCAGACTCCGGCTCACAAGAGACCCAGTACTTC.

In nucleotides, the CDR3 is TGTGCCAGCAGCGTAACCCCCAGCTCCTACAATGAGCAGTTCTTC. The encoded protein is CASSVTPSSYNEQFF. This chain links TRBV9 with TRBJ2-1, with D unclear. With 1 base removed from V and 0 bases from J, the gap between germline ends came to 8 bases. CDR3 length equals 15 residues. Germline V gene sequence: CDR1 SGDLS, CDR2 YYNGEE.

The rearrangement uses TRBV13 and TRBJ1-2; unclear D gene. V dropped 0 bases and J dropped 2 bases, with 4 bases sitting between them. The CDR3 totals 13 residues. CDR1 is PRHDT, CDR2 FYEKMQ, per germline (reference sequence). The CDR3 sequence: CASSLGQNYGYTF. DNA of the CDR3: TGTGCCAGCAGCTTAGGACAGAACTATGGCTACACCTTC.

The chain is built from TRBV18 and TRBJ1-6; no reliable D call. The germline V and J ends were trimmed by 5 bases and 8 bases, with 13 bases remaining between them. In germline, CDR1 is KGHSH, CDR2 LQKENI. CDR3 length: 14 amino acids. The CDR3 is CASSAQYGDSPLHF. The CDR3 region has the DNA TGTGCCAGCTCAGCTCAGTACGGAGATTCACCCCTCCACTTT.

The chain links TRBV13 to TRBJ1-3; D is perhaps TRBD1 (5 bases). This CDR3 contains 16 residues. From germline, CDR1 is PRHDT and CDR2 FYEKMQ (reference sequence). Trimming took off 3 bases at V and 4 bases at J, with 16 bases between the two ends. CDR3 sequence reads: CASSLSLGGVGNTIYF. The DNA of the CDR3 is TGTGCCAGCAGCTTGTCCCTGGGGGGGGTAGGAAACACCATATATTTT.

V and J are TRBV7-6 and TRBJ1-3, with a possible D match to TRBD1 (5 bases). Germline CDR1 SGHVS, CDR2 FNYEAQ. CDR3 length: 19 residues. V lost 5 bases and J lost 0, with 23 bases in between. Here the CDR3 reads CASSMGLGTPPISGNTIYF. Here the CDR3 DNA reads TGTGCCAGCAGCATGGGACTCGGGACCCCCCCGATCTCTGGAAACACCATATATTTT.

The chain recombines TRBV18 with TRBJ1-3, with TRBD1 matching 12 bases. Germline CDR1 KGHSH, CDR2 LQKENI. There are 21 residues in the CDR3. With V trimmed by 3 bases and J by 0 bases, 15 bases remained unmatched. CDR3 protein: CASSPYPPGTGGLGSGNTIYF. CDR3 coding DNA: TGTGCCAGCTCACCCTACCCTCCCGGGACAGGGGGCTTGGGCTCTGGAAACACCATATATTTT.

The CDR3 coding sequence is TGTGCCAGCAGCTTCACAGGAGAAAACATTCAGTACTTC. Translated, it gives CASSFTGENIQYF. The chain employs TRBV7-3 and TRBJ2-4, with D perhaps matching TRBD1 (5 bases). Per the germline V gene, CDR1 is SGHTA and CDR2 is FQGTGA. V gave up 3 bases and J gave up 5 bases, with 8 bases separating them. The CDR3 length is 13 residues.